The rows below give T cell receptor beta chains drawn from one sample of a study of post-analysis software for immune sequencing data. Using its own MiXCR run on the PCR reads, TCRdb lists one record per CDR3 protein. Among a few hundred thousand distinct CDR3 sequences listed, 34% were seen once. Material: blood. The receptors here all came from a girl aged 2 to 17 with multiple sclerosis. CDR3s include the opening cysteine and the closing phenylalanine or tryptophan. Some rows mark clone size as missing; the rest say once, few, many or name a class of expanded clone.

J gene	clone size	V gene	CDR3 protein
TRBJ1-4	few	TRBV27	CASTLNFPGQGNLMREKLFF
TRBJ1-5	few	TRBV20-1	CTRLVRQPQHF
TRBJ1-4	NA	TRBV5-6	CASSFQYSLKDEKLFF
TRBJ2-1	once	TRBV20-1	CSARDLRAGAYNEQFF
TRBJ2-3	NA	TRBV10-3	CAISDLGGASTDTQYF
TRBJ2-7	NA	TRBV5-1	CASSSGLADPPLEQYF
TRBJ2-7	NA	TRBV6-1	CASSQVLTKYEQYF
TRBJ1-1	NA	TRBV20-1	CSARRGMQNTEAFF
TRBJ1-4	many	TRBV4-1	CASSQDRGRLNEKLFF
TRBJ1-4	NA	TRBV4-1	CASSQRAGEKLFF
TRBJ2-1	NA	TRBV6-1	CASTSGGFSYNEQFF
TRBJ2-3	few	TRBV29-1	CSVGTVQGLTDTQYF
TRBJ2-3	few	TRBV6-6	CASSPLAVTDTQYF
TRBJ1-6	few	TRBV7-9	CAGRRSYNSPLHF
TRBJ2-3	many	TRBV5-6	CASSLGLSTDTQYF